This is a list of T cell receptor beta chains from one sample in a study of breast tumors, draining lymph nodes, adjacent tissues. TCRdb reprocessed the multiplex PCR reads with MiXCR, giving one entry per CDR3 protein. The table has 12,000 or so distinct CDR3 sequences, about 46% seen once. Sequenced input: tumor-adjacent breast tissue. These receptors originate from a female donor with breast cancer. Some clones in this sample may be carry-over from other donors' samples. Each CDR3 is given with its conserved first and last residue. The D gene is left open where the match is weak. Size is stated for part of the rows, as once, few or many counts, or as a class when the clone is expanded.

V gene	J gene	D gene	clone size	CDR3 protein	CDR3 DNA
TRBV2	TRBJ1-1	TRBD1	many	CASSSGQGNGNTEAFF	TGTGCCAGCAGTTCGGGACAGGGAAACGGGAACACTGAAGCTTTCTTT
TRBV10-3	TRBJ2-5	TRBD1	once	CAISEEGTGGETQYF	TGTGCCATCAGTGAGGAAGGGACAGGTGGAGAGACCCAGTACTTC
TRBV5-1	TRBJ1-3	NA	NA	CASSMAGLSDSGNTIYF	TGCGCCAGCAGCATGGCCGGGTTGTCGGATTCTGGAAACACCATATATTTT
TRBV20-1	TRBJ1-6	NA	NA	CSARGAEYNSPLHF	TGCAGTGCTAGAGGGGCAGAGTATAATTCACCCCTCCACTTT
TRBV7-8	TRBJ2-7	TRBD2	NA	CASSVWTSGRQYEQYF	TGTGCCAGCAGCGTATGGACTAGCGGGAGACAATACGAGCAGTACTTC
TRBV7-8	TRBJ2-7	NA	NA	CASSLGLHYEQYF	TGTGCCAGCAGCTTAGGTCTCCACTACGAGCAGTACTTC
TRBV20-1	TRBJ2-5	NA	medium-sized	CSAGGFQGETQYF	TGCAGTGCTGGCGGTTTCCAAGGAGAGACCCAGTACTTC
TRBV5-6	TRBJ2-3	NA	NA	CASSLVGAGTDTQYF	TGTGCCAGCAGCTTGGTCGGGGCTGGCACAGATACGCAGTATTTT
TRBV20-1	TRBJ1-5	TRBD1	medium-sized	CSAPTGVNQPQHF	TGCAGCGCCCCCACAGGGGTCAATCAGCCCCAGCATTTT
TRBV20-1	TRBJ2-7	TRBD2	few	CSARRFSGRGHEQYF	TGCAGTGCTAGACGATTTAGCGGGAGGGGCCACGAGCAGTACTTC
TRBV15	TRBJ2-5	TRBD1	many	CATSRERRGLQETQYF	TGTGCCACCAGCAGAGAGAGAAGGGGGCTCCAAGAGACCCAGTACTTC
TRBV3-1	TRBJ1-6	TRBD1	few	CASSLEGANSPLHF	TGTGCCAGCAGCCTTGAGGGGGCTAATTCACCCCTCCACTTT
TRBV6-5	TRBJ1-5	TRBD1	NA	CASSHGQAQPQHF	TGTGCCAGCAGTCACGGACAGGCCCAGCCCCAGCATTTT
TRBV6-5	TRBJ2-2	TRBD1	many	CASSYLGQGANGELFF	TGTGCCAGCAGTTACCTCGGACAGGGGGCGAACGGGGAGCTGTTTTTT
TRBV5-4	TRBJ2-3	TRBD1	NA	CASSSGTGGTDTQYF	TGTGCCAGCAGCTCGGGGACAGGGGGCACAGATACGCAGTATTTT
TRBV6-2/TRBV6-3	TRBJ1-2	TRBD1	NA	CASSEQGAGYGYTF	TGTGCCAGCAGTGAACAGGGGGCTGGCTATGGCTACACCTTC